Detailed here is one T cell receptor beta chain. Its matching antigen is unknown. Using immunoSEQ multiplex PCR, the repertoire was profiled, and TCRdb retains in-frame clones only, with some absent. The sample lists almost 70,000 clones; around 70% were seen once. This sample is drawn from a study of vaccination effects on CD4 cells after COVID-19. ViraFEST expansion of antigen-specific CD4+ T cells with viral peptide pools preceded sequencing. A roughly ten-day culture period preceded the isolation of CD4+ T cells. Two doses of BNT162b2 or mRNA-1273 vaccine were administered to participants. At days 3 and 7, half of the medium was exchanged for IL-2 medium. The trim removed 10 bases at V and 0 bases at J, leaving 6 bases unmatched. Germline V gives CDR1 ENHRY, CDR2 SYGVKD. The CDR3 length is 14 residues.

This clonotype was obtained from a human donor who received a COVID-19 vaccine. The chain combines TRBV10-3 with TRBJ2-3; 8 bases match TRBD1. The sequenced sample was CD4+ T cells from PBMCs cultured with HCoV-229E spike peptides, obtained after COVID-19 vaccination. The CDR3: CATRQGLSTDTQYF. CDR3 sequence (DNA): TGTGCCACCAGACAGGGGTTAAGCACAGATACGCAGTATTTT.